This TCR beta chain was identified during a study of CD8+CD57+ T cells in acquired aplastic anemia. Study-wide context: Sorted CD4+ and CD8+ cells gave a mean 3.2 ug DNA, range roughly 0.2 to 27.4 ug. Study-level results: Nearly 30 CD8+ CDR3 sequences were shared between patients and controls. Significance was not reached for CD8+ Simpson's diversity between patients and controls.

This clonotype appeared once. Its specificity is unknown. The ends were cut back, 10 bases at V and 11 bases at J, with 24 bases in the middle. Germline-derived CDR1 and CDR2 are SNHLY and FYNNEI. CDR3 length equals 14 residues. Genomic DNA, the template, was used for profiling of the TCR beta VDJ and CDR3. TCRdb processed the reads anew with MiXCR; each CDR3 protein has one entry. The sample lists hundreds of thousands of distinct CDR3 sequences, around 60% seen once, with 7.5% to 9% in the top ten. This sequence joins TRBV2 and TRBJ1-5; D is uncertain. The sample taken for sequencing was sorted CD4+, CD8+, or CD8+CD57+ T cells (not recorded which) from PBMCs. This receptor was taken from a human donor with severe aplastic anemia or a healthy control (not recorded which). The CDR3 region is CATRLPASTDTQHF. As DNA, the CDR3 is TGTGCCACCAGGTTGCCTGCTAGCACTGATACCCAGCATTTT.